The 22 T cell receptor beta chains below were found in one sample sequenced in a study of CD8+ T cells in alopecia areata. Extracted RNA was reverse transcribed into cDNA, the sequencing template. Assay: immunoSEQ multiplex PCR; the TCRdb copy retains only in-frame clones and omits some. This sample carries 150,000 to 200,000 clones, around three fifths of them seen once, and the ten largest clones take approximately 1.4%. Documented treatment: oral pan-JAK inhibitor, 5-10 mg twice daily. Sequencing used CD4+ T cells sorted from blood, obtained around week 50, from a patient treated with tofacitinib. Receptor source: a human donor with alopecia areata.

This chain connects TRBV6-1 to TRBJ2-7; TRBD1 matches at 11 bases. The CDR3 spans 14 residues. V was pared by 6 bases and J by 6 bases, with 7 bases of the junction left unmatched. The germline V gene has CDR1 MNHNS and CDR2 SASEGT. This chain's CDR3 is CASRGQGGQGEQYF. The CDR3 DNA follows: TGTGCCAGCAGGGGACAGGGGGGTCAAGGCGAGCAGTACTTC.

The J gene is TRBJ1-1, the V gene TRBV13; TRBD1 matches at 9 bases. J lost 1 base, V lost 7 bases, and 4 bases had no gene match. CDR1 and CDR2 from the germline V gene are PRHDT and FYEKMQ (reference sequence). CDR3 size: 14 residues. CDR3 sequence (DNA): TGTGCCAGCACCCGGGGACAGGGGAACACTGAAGCTTTCTTT. It codes for CASTRGQGNTEAFF.

The table lists this clone with a count of one. The CDR3 DNA reads as TGTGCCAGCAGTTACGCAAACCGTGACTCTAACTATGGCTACACCTTC. It encodes CASSYANRDSNYGYTF. The chain employs TRBV6-5 and TRBJ1-2; D is undetermined. Looked up from germline, CDR1 is MNHEY and CDR2 is SVGAGI. The CDR3 is 16 residues long. V was trimmed by 2 bases and J by 0 bases, leaving 13 bases between them.

The chain combines TRBV14 with TRBJ2-7, with 7 bases identical to TRBD1. Germline CDR1 SGHDN, CDR2 FVKESK. J lost 2 bases, V lost 1 base, and 5 bases had no gene match. The CDR3 is 15 amino acids. The CDR3: CASSQVQGVPYEQYF. As DNA, the CDR3 is TGTGCCAGCAGCCAAGTTCAGGGGGTCCCCTACGAGCAGTACTTC.

The rearrangement uses TRBV10-3 and TRBJ2-3; D gene ambiguous. Trimming cost V 6 bases and J 6 bases, with 16 bases left between them. Germline CDR1 reads ENHRY; CDR2 reads SYGVKD. The CDR3 is 14 residues long. The chain's CDR3 is CAIRRESEGDTQYF. In DNA, the CDR3 is TGTGCCATCAGGCGAGAATCGGAAGGCGATACGCAGTATTTT.

Only a few counts were recorded for this clone. The chain recombines TRBV29-1 with TRBJ1-3; D might be TRBD1 (6 bases). The length of the CDR3 is 13 residues. Germline CDR1 SQVTM, CDR2 ANQGSEA. V gave up 6 bases and J gave up 6 bases, with 15 bases separating them. The CDR3 bases are TGCAGCGTCGGGACACGGAGCACAAACACCATATATTTT. Amino acids: CSVGTRSTNTIYF.

This rearrangement joins TRBV9 to TRBJ1-2; TRBD1 agrees at 9 bases. CDR1 and CDR2 (germline): SGDLS, YYNGEE. V dropped 7 bases and J dropped 7; count of bases not matched to a gene: 5. This CDR3 has 12 residues. DNA for the CDR3: TGTGCCAGCTCACAGGGGGCGCGTGGCTACACCTTC. This sequence encodes CASSQGARGYTF.

The CDR3 sequence: CASSSTTGMSYGYTF. The CDR3 bases are TGTGCCAGCAGTTCCACGACAGGAATGAGCTATGGCTACACCTTC. The genes are TRBV27 and TRBJ1-2, with D tentatively TRBD1 (6 bases). The germline V and J ends were trimmed by 4 bases and 4 bases, with 16 bases remaining between them. Germline V lookup: CDR1 MNHEY, CDR2 SMNVEV (reference sequence). The CDR3 totals 15 residues.

This clone showed up just once. The chain recombines TRBV30 with TRBJ2-7; possibly TRBD2 for D (7 bases). Germline CDR1 and CDR2: GTSNPN and SVGIG (reference sequence). V lost 2 bases and J 4 bases, leaving 18 bases between the germline ends. This CDR3 spans 15 amino acids. The CDR3 nucleotides read TGTGCCTGGAGTCGTAAGGGGGGGGGCCCGTACGAGCAGTACTTC. It is translated as CAWSRKGGGPYEQYF.

This chain connects TRBV30 to TRBJ2-5; D call uncertain. With 4 bases removed from V and 1 base from J, the gap between germline ends came to 10 bases. This CDR3 contains 13 residues. CDR1 is GTSNPN, CDR2 SVGIG, per germline (reference sequence). CDR3 protein: CAWKYSPQETQYF. CDR3 nucleotide sequence: TGTGCCTGGAAGTACAGTCCCCAAGAGACCCAGTACTTC. Drawing the rest from reference TRBV30 and TRBJ2-5, the complete variable domain is SQTIHQWPATLVQPVGSPLSLECTVEGTSNPNLYWYRQAAGRGLQLLFYSVGIGQISSEVPQNLSASRPQDRQFILSSKKLLLSDSGFYLCAWKYSPQETQYFGPGTRLLVL.

The chain carries TRBV4-1 and TRBJ2-7, with 7 bases identical to TRBD2. The length of the CDR3 is 13 residues. The germline gives CDR1 MGHRA, CDR2 YSYEKL. Losses at the gene ends were 0 bases for V and 6 bases for J; bases not matched to a gene: 2. CDR3 residues: CASSQDWGGEQYF. CDR3 sequence (DNA): TGCGCCAGCAGCCAAGATTGGGGGGGCGAGCAGTACTTC.

The CDR3 coding sequence is TGCAGCGTTATGAAGGACAGGGCCCCCTACAATGAGCAGTTCTTC. Amino acids: CSVMKDRAPYNEQFF. The chain joins TRBV29-1 to TRBJ2-1; the match to TRBD1 covers 8 bases. The CDR3 is 15 residues long. Germline V lookup: CDR1 SQVTM, CDR2 ANQGSEA. V lost 5 bases and J lost 2; bases outside the gene matches: 8.

V gene TRBV25-1 combines with J gene TRBJ1-1; no reliable D call. CDR1 and CDR2 (germline): MGHDK, SYGVNS. Trimming took 10 bases from V and 1 from J, leaving 7 bases between them. The CDR3 is 11 amino acids. The CDR3 protein is CATTGNTEAFF. Here the CDR3 DNA reads TGTGCCACCACTGGGAACACTGAAGCTTTCTTT. The full variable domain, rest sourced from reference TRBV25-1 and TRBJ1-1, is EADIYQTPRYLVIGTGKKITLECSQTMGHDKMYWYQQDPGMELHLIHYSYGVNSTEKGDLSSESTVSRIRTEHFPLTLESARPSHTSQYLCATTGNTEAFFGQGTRLTVV.

In regard to this clone: Other DNA sequences from this sample encode an identical CDR3 as well. The J gene is TRBJ1-2, the V gene TRBV29-1; 8 bases align to TRBD1. The V and J ends lost 7 bases and 5 bases, in that order; junction bases with no gene match: 3. CDR3 size: 11 residues. From germline, CDR1 is SQVTM and CDR2 ANQGSEA. The CDR3 sequence: CSGGQEYGYTF. CDR3 bases: TGCAGCGGGGGACAGGAGTATGGCTACACCTTC.

The chain employs TRBV30 and TRBJ1-2; tentative D call: TRBD1 (5 bases). Trimming took 0 bases from V and 4 from J, leaving 9 bases between them. The length of the CDR3 is 13 residues. Germline-derived CDR1 and CDR2 are GTSNPN and SVGIG (reference sequence). This chain's CDR3 is CAWSVIQAYGYTF. CDR3 bases: TGTGCCTGGAGTGTAATACAGGCCTATGGCTACACCTTC.

This clone showed up just a few times. The rearrangement joins TRBV29-1 to TRBJ2-7; the match to TRBD1 covers 7 bases. J gave up 4 bases and V 6 bases, and 6 bases lay outside the gene matches. Germline CDR1 is SQVTM and CDR2 is ANQGSEA. This CDR3 contains 12 residues. CDR3 sequence reads: CSVEKQGYEQYF. CDR3 coding DNA: TGCAGCGTAGAAAAACAGGGGTACGAGCAGTACTTC.

This chain uses TRBV19 with TRBJ1-2; D unresolved. The CDR3 spans 12 residues. CDR1 is LNHDA and CDR2 is SQIVND in the germline V gene (reference sequence). V was shortened by 5 bases and J by 5 bases, with 9 bases between the two germline ends. The CDR3 coding sequence is TGTGCCAGTAGTGAGGTTAGGTATGGCTACACCTTC. Translating gives CASSEVRYGYTF.

The rearrangement links TRBV5-6 to TRBJ2-3; D is ambiguous. The V gene's germline CDR1 is SGHDT and CDR2 YYEEEE. V lost 4 bases and J lost 3, with 12 bases in between. The CDR3 is made up of 14 amino acids. The CDR3 is CASSLNPATDTQYF. The CDR3 DNA reads as TGTGCCAGCAGCCTAAACCCAGCTACAGATACGCAGTATTTT.

The chain uses TRBV30 and TRBJ1-2; perhaps TRBD1 as D (5 bases). The ends were cut back, 0 bases at V and 4 bases at J, with 12 bases in the middle. Looked up from germline, CDR1 is GTSNPN and CDR2 is SVGIG (reference sequence). The CDR3 loop spans 14 amino acids. The CDR3 region is CAWSVSREIYGYTF. DNA for the CDR3: TGTGCCTGGAGTGTTTCCAGGGAGATCTATGGCTACACCTTC.

The V and J genes are TRBV4-2 and TRBJ2-1; maybe TRBD1 (5 bases). The CDR3 is 14 residues long. Deletions cut 4 bases from V and 4 bases from J, with 11 bases between. Germline V gene lookup returns CDR1 LGHNA and CDR2 YNFKEQ. The chain's CDR3 is CASSRTQEYNEQFF. The CDR3, as DNA: TGTGCCAGCAGCCGAACACAGGAATACAATGAGCAGTTCTTC.

CDR3 loop: CATSREQPPVNTEAFF. The DNA for the CDR3 is TGTGCCACCAGCAGAGAACAGCCTCCGGTGAACACTGAAGCTTTCTTT. The chain joins TRBV15 to TRBJ1-1; D call uncertain. V lost 0 bases and J 0 bases, leaving 11 bases between the germline ends. CDR3 size: 16 residues. The V gene's germline CDR1 is LNHNV and CDR2 YYDKDF (reference sequence). The full variable domain, with the rest looked up from reference TRBV15 and TRBJ1-1, is DAMVIQNPRYQVTQFGKPVTLSCSQTLNHNVMYWYQQKSSQAPKLLFHYYDKDFNNEADTPDNFQSRRPNTSFCFLDIRSPGLGDTAMYLCATSREQPPVNTEAFFGQGTRLTVV.

The chain recombines TRBV6-1 with TRBJ2-1; perhaps TRBD2 as D (5 bases). The CDR3 is 14 amino acids. CDR1 is MNHNS and CDR2 is SASEGT in the germline V gene. V shed 6 bases and J shed 7 bases, with 16 bases lying between them. CDR3 sequence (DNA): TGTGCCAGCAGCCCCAATGGGAGAGGGAATGAGCAGTTCTTC. Translation: CASSPNGRGNEQFF.